This TCR beta chain was identified in a study of cytomegalovirus exposure and HLA in healthy donors. The CDR3 covers 14 residues. Looked up from germline, CDR1 is MNHEY and CDR2 is SMNVEV (reference sequence). V was clipped by 1 base and J by 4 bases, with 10 bases between them. PCR amplification relied on 60 Vbeta primers (plus 13 Jbeta primers). TCRdb keeps only in-frame clones here, not all; method: immunoSEQ multiplex PCR. This table holds approximately 150,000 clones, 80% found once. Sequenced sample: PBMCs. V usage is TRBV27 and J usage is TRBJ1-2; D gene uncertain. This sequence was found in a man between 18 and 29 years old in good health and CMV-seropositive. The CDR3 coding sequence is TGTGCCAGCAGTTTATACCCCGCGAGCTATGGCTACACCTTC. Encoded protein: CASSLYPASYGYTF.